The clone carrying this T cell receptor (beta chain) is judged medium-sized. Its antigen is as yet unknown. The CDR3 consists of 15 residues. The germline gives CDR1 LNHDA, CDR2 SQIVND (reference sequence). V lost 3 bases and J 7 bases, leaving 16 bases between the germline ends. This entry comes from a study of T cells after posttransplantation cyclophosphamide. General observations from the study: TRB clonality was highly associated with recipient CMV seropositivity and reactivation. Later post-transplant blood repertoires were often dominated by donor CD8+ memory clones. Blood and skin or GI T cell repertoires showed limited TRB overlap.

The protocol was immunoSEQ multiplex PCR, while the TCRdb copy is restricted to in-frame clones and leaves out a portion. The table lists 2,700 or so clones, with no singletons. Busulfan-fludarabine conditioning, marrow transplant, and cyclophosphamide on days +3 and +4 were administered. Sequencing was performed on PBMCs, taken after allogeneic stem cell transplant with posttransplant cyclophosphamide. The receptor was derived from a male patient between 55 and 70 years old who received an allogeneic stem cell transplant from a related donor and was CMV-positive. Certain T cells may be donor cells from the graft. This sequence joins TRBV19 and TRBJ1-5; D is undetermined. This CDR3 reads CASSIGGVLVQPQHF. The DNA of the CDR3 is TGTGCCAGTAGTATCGGCGGGGTGTTAGTCCAGCCCCAGCATTTT. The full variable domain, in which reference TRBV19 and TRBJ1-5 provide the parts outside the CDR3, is DGGITQSPKYLFRKEGQNVTLSCEQNLNHDAMYWYRQDPGQGLRLIYYSQIVNDFQKGDIAEGYSVSREKKESFPLTVTSAQKNPTAFYLCASSIGGVLVQPQHFGDGTRLSIL.